This T cell receptor beta chain was identified in a study of blood T cell repertoires in COVID-19. For the study at large: Researchers got acute and convalescent COVID-19 samples from the United States, Italy and Spain. Nucleic acid was either cDNA or gDNA, and it came from T cells, B-cell-depleted T cells, or PBMCs.

Original data processing: Amplification with reference gene primers provided the estimates of nucleated cell counts. Clones were read by immunoSEQ multiplex PCR, and TCRdb kept only the in-frame ones, dropping some. V, J and clone size derive from that table, while D and trimming were established from the DNA sequence. The table includes 45,000 to 50,000 clones, roughly 83% detected once. Germline loops: CDR1 LGHNA, CDR2 YSLEER. Trimming took off 3 bases at V and 2 bases at J, with 10 bases between the two ends. CDR3 length: 15 residues. The sequence derives from a man aged 70 or older with acute or convalescent COVID-19. The source material was peripheral blood. The chain carries TRBV4-3 and TRBJ1-4, with D unresolved. DNA for the CDR3: TGCGCCAGCAGCCACGCGGGGTCTACTAATGAAAAACTGTTTTTT. Translation gives CASSHAGSTNEKLFF.